This entry features one TCR beta chain sequence. This clonotype was picked up a small number of times. Its antigen remains undetermined. Within one base of it there is no much larger clone, and no base qualities were kept. CDR1 and CDR2 were assigned from the germline V gene as SGHRS and YFSETQ. For this chain, trimming is 3 bases at the V end and 1 base at the J end, and the number of junction bases without a gene match is 4. From the cysteine through the phenylalanine, the CDR3 covers 15 amino acids. The retained sequence is limited to the CDR3, 45 bases, with the frame set at the first base. This sample was included in a study of T-cell reconstitution after alpha-beta-depleted transplantation in children (dated by TCRdb to the mid-2010s). For the wider study: The study quantitatively tracked T-cell immune reconstitution after TCRalphabeta/CD19-depleted allogeneic hematopoietic cell transplantation in children using TCR repertoire profiling. The paper's findings and limits, for the study overall: About two months after transplant, the apparently early recovery of alphabetaT-cell counts reportedly depended on just several hundred clones that had expanded rapidly and came from non-depleted graft cells. Hyperexpanded clone frequencies declined over subsequent months; after one year, T-cell counts and TCRbeta diversity were mostly attributed to newly produced T cells. The high TCRbeta diversity at day 60 in some patients was ascribed to recipient T cells and intrathymic progenitors that had survived conditioning.

Libraries were built with PCR. TCRdb shows the sequencer as Illumina HiSeq 2500. TCR library preparation used molecular barcoding, with unique molecular identifiers applied to normalize quantification of the TCRbeta repertoire. TCRdb's own reprocessing of the public reads used fastp at Q25 and MiXCR and kept productive beta chains. Rows with one shared CDR3 protein collapse into an entry with the most common genes and DNA. A total of hundreds of thousands of distinct CDR3 sequences appear in this sample, about 17% of them only once. The ten largest clones take up about 41% of the sample. In light of the paper, this sample's treatment or condition label describes: allogeneic hematopoietic cell transplantation with graft depleted of TCRalphabeta T cells and CD19 B cells. The children who served as transplant recipients had been given grafts of TCRalphabeta/CD19-depleted allogeneic hematopoietic cells.

This sequence was found in a male patient aged 2 to 9 who had a stem cell transplant for acute lymphoblastic leukemia, so the T cells may come from the graft donor. Sequencing was performed on PBMCs, mostly from graft donor cells, taken 360 days after TCRalphabeta/CD19-depleted stem cell transplant. The V gene is TRBV5-1 and the J gene is TRBJ2-5; TRBD2 matches 9 bases in the middle. The CDR3 protein is CASSYLAGPQETQYF. The nucleotides read TGCGCCAGCAGCTACCTAGCGGGGCCCCAAGAGACCCAGTACTTC.